Here is one T cell receptor beta chain with its context. It lacks a known antigen. The sample holds no much larger clone one base away, and base qualities are not on file. The cohort comprised several hundred healthy bone marrow donors. At the time of sampling, all cohort members were nominally healthy, though unrecorded immune exposures were likely present. The donor tested CMV seropositive and was one of the 289 seropositive cohort members. Every donor gave a peripheral blood sample, and the peripheral blood mononuclear cells from that sample were used for TCR beta sequencing. Genomic DNA was extracted from the blood cell samples with the Qiagen DNeasy Blood Extraction Kit. These data originate in a study of cytomegalovirus exposure and HLA in healthy donors (dated by TCRdb to about 2017). Notes on the research overall: In an earlier analysis of 587 of the donors, 276 Gb of sequence data and 90 million to 130 million unique TCR beta sequences from some 170 million T cells were reported. An early release that covered 500 to 800 HLA-typed donors contained approximately 300 gigabases of sequencing data and around 85 million unique TCR sequences. Among the roughly 390 genotyped donors, approximately 81% belonged to the genetic ancestry cluster associated with self-reported Caucasian donors. The study was designed to test whether signatures of past pathogen exposure could be identified by cataloging public T cell receptors. The study used immunosequencing to profile the T cell repertoires of approximately 650 subjects and linked those repertoires to cytomegalovirus serostatus. A separate validation cohort of more than 100 different subjects was used in addition to the roughly 720-subject first cohort. The study combined high-throughput TCR immunosequencing, statistical association of individual TCRs with disease status, and machine learning to predict cytomegalovirus infection status. A later analysis re-examined previously published TCR beta repertoires from just over 650 donors and added high-resolution HLA genotyping to investigate patterns of TCR occurrence. Rather than using new phenotypic data, the later analysis identified candidate immune exposures from TCR beta sequences and from how often those sequences occurred across donors. In an earlier analysis of about 590 of the donors, high-throughput TCR beta sequencing was used to judge whether each TCR beta V gene segment behaved as functional or pseudogenic. Donor age, sex, ethnicity and CMV serostatus were collected together with the repertoire data. A later genetic analysis took genome-wide SNP genotypes for about 55% of the roughly 670 donors and used that subset as a discovery cohort. Every repertoire in the discovery cohort had been generated on one and the same sequencing platform. HLA typing covered class I and class II loci at four-digit resolution. The number of donors typed differed by locus, with roughly 620-630 for A, B, C, DRB1 and DQB1, roughly 520 for DQA1, approximately 580 for DPA1, and about 450 for DPB1. Because of strong linkage in the cohort, roughly 5 DR-DQ haplotypes were treated as single units for association and clustering. Across around 400 genotyped donors of the cohort, an average of 235,054 unique TCR beta nucleotide sequences per donor were sequenced, and approximately 17% of those sequences were non-productive.

From its cysteine to its phenylalanine, the CDR3 spans 16 amino acids. CDR3 DNA only is kept here, 48 bases in frame from base 1. The CDR1 and CDR2 encoded by the germline V gene are SGHAT and FQNNGV. The junction carries 14 bases between V and J, which are trimmed by 5 bases and 0 bases respectively. The paper's findings and limits, for the study overall: A further reported finding was that TCR beta sequences accurately predicted the HLA-A and HLA-B alleles for most subjects in the first cohort. A cluster of highly shared sequence variants was judged likely to represent a technical artifact of the sequencing pipeline. Across donors, most TCR sequences were observed very rarely, whereas some public TCRs were present in many individuals. In a later analysis, TCR association rates were found to vary across HLA loci, with the most associated TCRs seen for DRB1 alleles and the fewest for HLA-C alleles. A total of around 150 TCR beta chains were listed by the study as associated with cytomegalovirus. Fewer than 20 rarely observed V segments, including chromosome 9 orphons, were excluded from the earlier analysis of several hundred of the donors because counts were too low. When HLA alleles, especially DR and DQ, strongly co-occurred, attributing TCR associations to individual alleles was difficult. An earlier analysis of roughly 570 of the donors showed that most TCR beta V segments appeared in productive rearrangements either about 87% or about 30% of the time, which broadly matched IMGT annotations. Because some donors lacked HLA typing at each locus, the association tests relied only on the typed subset. Three of the identified cytomegalovirus-associated TCR beta chains were confirmed in vitro to be specific for cytomegalovirus antigens. In both the original and validation cohorts, the classifier was reported to diagnose cytomegalovirus status with high specificity and sensitivity. Immune exposure information for the cohort was limited to CMV serostatus. According to a later analysis, parvovirus B19, influenza, CMV and Epstein-Barr virus appeared linked to several top co-occurrence clusters. Specific HLA alleles were associated with 15,000 to 20,000 TCR beta sequences at a false discovery rate of 0.05 in a later analysis. Presence/absence analyses assumed roughly uniform sequencing depth across donors, an assumption that may not hold. Correlated functional status among segregating V segments might reflect linkage disequilibrium, but an unknown experimental factor could not be ruled out. Only TCR beta chains were sequenced in this cohort, and the absence of alpha or paired-chain data limited detectable features. In a later analysis, most CMV-associated TCR beta chains were found to appear HLA-restricted, with HLA associations seemingly driven largely by CMV exposure. A later genetic analysis associated a missense DCLRE1C variant with V-gene and J-gene trimming of TCR beta chains, and an independent cohort replicated the association. Because the 87-base-pair reads could not distinguish some IMGT-functional V segments, including TRBV6-2 and TRBV6-3, those segments were excluded. It was suggested by the authors that the approach could potentially be generalized to other disease states and immunological phenotypes. A later genetic analysis reported fewer N-insertions in productive TCRs among donors in an Asian-associated ancestry cluster than the roughly 700-donor mean. A later analysis found that HLA-associated TCR beta chains were more clonally expanded and had lower generation probabilities than equally common non-associated chains.

Preparation of the library involved the immunoSEQ multiplex PCR assay. For the multiplex PCR, a mixture combining 60 forward primers for TCR Vbeta segments and 13 reverse primers for TCR Jbeta segments was used. Amplification of the CDR3 region of rearranged TCR beta genes was performed with a multiplex PCR assay on genomic DNA. Amplified TCR beta libraries were sequenced as 87-base-pair reads on the Illumina HiSeq System. Per the source publication's procedure: A later analysis tallied around 87 million unique TCR beta chains across the 700 or so repertoires, and some 10 million of those chains were shared by two or more donors. A nearest-neighbor algorithm error-corrected the raw reads and collapsed the reads into unique sequences, merging closely related sequences to remove PCR and sequencing errors. To assign V, D and J gene segments, CDR3 sequences were aligned to IMGT reference sequences. For a sequence to be retained, a match of at least six nucleotides to both a V gene segment and a J gene segment was required. A rearrangement was called productive if the CDR3 had no stop codons and remained in frame with V and J, and every other rearrangement was called non-productive. CDR3 was defined by IMGT convention, running from the second conserved V-encoded cysteine to the conserved J-encoded phenylalanine. In an earlier analysis of just under 600 of the donors, sequences lacking an unambiguous match to a single V gene segment were excluded. An earlier analysis of fewer than 750 of the donors classified V segments as functional when productive rearrangements were above 56.7% and as segregating when the standard deviation between donors was above 5%. A statistical classification framework was built for diagnosing cytomegalovirus status from the catalog of TCR beta chain sequences. A later analysis assigned V and J genes by comparing TCR nucleotide sequences with IMGT/GENE-DB human TR gene sequences. A later analysis assigned CDR3 sequences and most-parsimonious VDJ recombination scenarios with the TCRdist pipeline. In a later analysis, each TCR beta chain was defined by its CDR3 amino acid sequence together with its V-gene family, and reads lacking a unique V-gene family were excluded. To address suspected cross-contamination and a sequencing artifact, a later analysis removed roughly 580 highly shared, low-generation-probability nucleotide sequences. In a later analysis, a clonal expansion index for each public chain was calculated from normalized within-repertoire ranks of inferred template counts. In a later analysis, generation probabilities were computed with a VDJ recombination model fitted to out-of-frame rearrangements, and the resulting probabilities were checked against IGoR. In a later analysis, hypergeometric tests were used to score TCR-TCR, TCR-HLA and TCR-CMV co-occurrence, with a repertoire-size bias correction applied to TCR pairs. In a later analysis, false discovery rates were estimated by permuting HLA or CMV assignments 20 times. In a later analysis, co-occurring TCRs were grouped with DBSCAN, and TCRdist sequence similarity was added when clustering was performed within HLA-allele-positive subsets. For co-occurrence clustering, repertoires with fewer than 30,000 or more than 120,000 public chains were excluded, along with 4 to 6 repertoires with anomalous nucleotide sharing. In TCRdb, the immuneACCESS table is reduced to in-frame sequences with V and J assigned. These tables do not hold every clone; where another copy was compared, an unresolved V gene accounts for under half, and the others remain unexplained. V, J and clone size are those of that table, while D and trimming were read from the DNA. The table for this sample lists approximately 110,000 clones; about 68% of them were counted only once. In total, the top ten clones hold about 4.2% of the sample.

This receptor chain uses TRBV11-2 and TRBJ2-1; a weak D assignment points to TRBD2 (5 bases agree). The specimen sequenced was PBMCs. This sequence originates from a woman in her forties in good health and CMV-seropositive. The CDR3 reads as follows: CASSVDGLTSYNEQFF. The DNA is TGTGCCAGCAGCGTCGACGGACTGACCTCCTACAATGAGCAGTTCTTC. The full variable domain, with segments outside the CDR3 supplied by the reference TRBV11-2 and TRBJ2-1 proteins, appears as EAGVAQSPRYKIIEKRQSVAFWCNPISGHATLYWYQQILGQGPKLLIQFQNNGVVDDSQLPKDRFSAERLKGVDSTLKIQPAKLEDSAVYLCASSVDGLTSYNEQFFGPGTRLTVL.